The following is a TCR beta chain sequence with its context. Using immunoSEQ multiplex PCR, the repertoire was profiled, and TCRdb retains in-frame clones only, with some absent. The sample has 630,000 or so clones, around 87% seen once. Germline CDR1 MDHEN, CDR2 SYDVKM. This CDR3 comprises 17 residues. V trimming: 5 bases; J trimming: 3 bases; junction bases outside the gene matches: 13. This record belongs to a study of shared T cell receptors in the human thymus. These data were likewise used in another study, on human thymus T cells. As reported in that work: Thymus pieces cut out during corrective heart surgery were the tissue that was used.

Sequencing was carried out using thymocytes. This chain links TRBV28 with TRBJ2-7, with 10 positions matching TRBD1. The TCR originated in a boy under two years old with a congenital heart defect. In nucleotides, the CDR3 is TGTGCCAGCAGTCCCTCCACGGACAGGGGGGTGAACTACGAGCAGTACTTC. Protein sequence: CASSPSTDRGVNYEQYF.